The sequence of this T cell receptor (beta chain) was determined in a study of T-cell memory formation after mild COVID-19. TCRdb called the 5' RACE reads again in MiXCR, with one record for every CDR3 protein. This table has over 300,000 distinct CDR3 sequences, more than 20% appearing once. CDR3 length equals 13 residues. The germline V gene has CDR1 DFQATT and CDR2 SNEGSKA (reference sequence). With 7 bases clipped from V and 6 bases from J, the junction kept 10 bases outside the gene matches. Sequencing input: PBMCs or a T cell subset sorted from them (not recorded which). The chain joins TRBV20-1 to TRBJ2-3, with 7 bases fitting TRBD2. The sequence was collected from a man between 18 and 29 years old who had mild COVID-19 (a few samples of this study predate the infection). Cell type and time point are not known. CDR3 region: CSVPGLLMDTQYF. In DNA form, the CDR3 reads TGCAGTGTTCCGGGACTATTGATGGATACGCAGTATTTT.